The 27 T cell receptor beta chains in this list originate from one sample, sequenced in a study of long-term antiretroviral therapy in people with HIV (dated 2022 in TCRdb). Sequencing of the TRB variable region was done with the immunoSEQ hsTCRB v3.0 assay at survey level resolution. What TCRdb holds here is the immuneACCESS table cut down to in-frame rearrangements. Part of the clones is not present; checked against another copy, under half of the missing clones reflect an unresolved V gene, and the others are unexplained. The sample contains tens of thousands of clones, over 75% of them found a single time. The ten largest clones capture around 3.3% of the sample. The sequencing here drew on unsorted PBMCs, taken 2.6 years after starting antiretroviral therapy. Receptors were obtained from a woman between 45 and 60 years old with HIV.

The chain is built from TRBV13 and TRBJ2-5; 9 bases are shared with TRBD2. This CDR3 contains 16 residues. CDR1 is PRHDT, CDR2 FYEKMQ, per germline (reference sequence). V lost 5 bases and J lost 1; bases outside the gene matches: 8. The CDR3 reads CASSLRLAATQETQYF. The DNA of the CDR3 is TGTGCCAGCAGCCTCCGACTAGCGGCGACCCAAGAGACCCAGTACTTC.

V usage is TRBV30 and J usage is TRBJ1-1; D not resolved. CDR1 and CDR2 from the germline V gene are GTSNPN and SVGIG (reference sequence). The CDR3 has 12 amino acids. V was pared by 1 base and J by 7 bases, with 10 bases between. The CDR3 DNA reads TGTGCCTGGAGTGGTCTCTTGGGTGAAGCTTTCTTT. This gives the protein CAWSGLLGEAFF.

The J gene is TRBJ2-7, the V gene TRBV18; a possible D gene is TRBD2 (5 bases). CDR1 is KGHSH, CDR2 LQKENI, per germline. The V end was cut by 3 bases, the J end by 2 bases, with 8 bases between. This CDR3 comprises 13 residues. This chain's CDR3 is CASSPGLTYEQYF. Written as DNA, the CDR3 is TGTGCCAGCTCACCCGGACTTACCTACGAGCAGTACTTC.

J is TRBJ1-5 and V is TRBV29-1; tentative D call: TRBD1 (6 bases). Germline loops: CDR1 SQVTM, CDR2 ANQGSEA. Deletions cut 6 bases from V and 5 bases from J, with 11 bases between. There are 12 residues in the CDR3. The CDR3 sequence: CSVRGSDQPQHF. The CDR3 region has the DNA TGCAGCGTGAGGGGGTCGGATCAGCCCCAGCATTTT.

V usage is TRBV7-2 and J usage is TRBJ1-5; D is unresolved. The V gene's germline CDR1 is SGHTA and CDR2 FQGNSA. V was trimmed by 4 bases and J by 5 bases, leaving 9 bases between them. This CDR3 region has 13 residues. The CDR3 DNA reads TGTGCCAGCAGCTCCGATGTTTATCAGCCCCAGCATTTT. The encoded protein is CASSSDVYQPQHF.

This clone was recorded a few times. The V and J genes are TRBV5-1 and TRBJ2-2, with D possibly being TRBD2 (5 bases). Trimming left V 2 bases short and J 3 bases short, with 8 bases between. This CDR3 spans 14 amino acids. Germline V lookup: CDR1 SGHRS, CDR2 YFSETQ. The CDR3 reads CASSFSLDTGELFF. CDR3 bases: TGCGCCAGCAGCTTTTCACTAGACACCGGGGAGCTGTTTTTT.

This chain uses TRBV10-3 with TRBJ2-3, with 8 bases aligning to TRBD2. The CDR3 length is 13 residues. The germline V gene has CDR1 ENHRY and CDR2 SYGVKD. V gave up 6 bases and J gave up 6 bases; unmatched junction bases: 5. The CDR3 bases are TGTGCCATCAGCCAGCGGGAGTCGGATACGCAGTATTTT. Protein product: CAISQRESDTQYF.

The CDR3 region has the DNA TGTGCCAGCAGTCCAATGGGGGACGTAGATACGAACACCGGGGAGCTGTTTTTT. Amino acids: CASSPMGDVDTNTGELFF. The chain has TRBV27 and TRBJ2-2, with D perhaps TRBD1 or TRBD2 (5 bases each). Germline values: CDR1 MNHEY, CDR2 SMNVEV (reference sequence). Trimming stripped 5 bases from V and 0 bases from J, with 19 bases between. The CDR3 contains 18 residues.

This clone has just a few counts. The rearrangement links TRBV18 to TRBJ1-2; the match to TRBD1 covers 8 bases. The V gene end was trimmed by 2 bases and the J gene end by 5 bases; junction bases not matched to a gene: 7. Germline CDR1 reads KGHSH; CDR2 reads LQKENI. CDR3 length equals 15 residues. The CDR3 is CASSPGGQALYGYTF. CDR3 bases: TGTGCCAGCTCACCAGGGGGACAGGCTTTATATGGCTACACCTTC.

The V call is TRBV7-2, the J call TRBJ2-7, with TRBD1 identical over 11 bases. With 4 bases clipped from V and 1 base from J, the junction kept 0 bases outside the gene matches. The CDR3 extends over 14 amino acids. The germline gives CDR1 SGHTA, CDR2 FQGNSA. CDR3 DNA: TGTGCCAGCAGCTGGGACAGGGGGTCCTACGAGCAGTACTTC. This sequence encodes CASSWDRGSYEQYF.

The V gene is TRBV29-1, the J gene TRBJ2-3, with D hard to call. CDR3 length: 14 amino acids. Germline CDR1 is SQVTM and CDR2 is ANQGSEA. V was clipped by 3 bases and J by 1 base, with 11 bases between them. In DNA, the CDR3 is TGCAGCGTTGAGGGTGTGGACGGCACAGATACGCAGTATTTT. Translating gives CSVEGVDGTDTQYF.

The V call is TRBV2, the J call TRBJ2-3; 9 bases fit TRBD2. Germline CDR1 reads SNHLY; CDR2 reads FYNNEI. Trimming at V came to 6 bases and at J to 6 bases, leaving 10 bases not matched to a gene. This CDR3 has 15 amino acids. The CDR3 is CASSALGLATDTQYF. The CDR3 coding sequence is TGTGCCAGCAGCGCCCTAGGACTAGCGACGGATACGCAGTATTTT.

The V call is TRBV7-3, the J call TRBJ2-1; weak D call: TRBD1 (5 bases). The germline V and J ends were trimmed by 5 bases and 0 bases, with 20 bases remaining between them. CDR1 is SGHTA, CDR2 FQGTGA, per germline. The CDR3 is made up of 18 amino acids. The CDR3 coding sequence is TGTGCCAGCAGCCTACGCCAGGGTACAGGTAGCTCCTACAATGAGCAGTTCTTC. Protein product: CASSLRQGTGSSYNEQFF. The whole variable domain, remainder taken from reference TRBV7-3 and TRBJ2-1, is GAGVSQTPSNKVTEKGKYVELRCDPISGHTALYWYRQSLGQGPEFLIYFQGTGAADDSGLPNDRFFAVRPEGSVSTLKIQRTERGDSAVYLCASSLRQGTGSSYNEQFFGPGTRLTVL.

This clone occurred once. DNA for the CDR3: TGCGCCAGCAGCTTGGTAGCGGGATCGTTAGAGACCCAGTACTTC. Translated: CASSLVAGSLETQYF. The chain combines TRBV5-1 with TRBJ2-5; 8 positions agree with TRBD2. Trimming took 0 bases from V and 4 from J; bases not matched to a gene: 5. The CDR3 runs to 15 residues. Germline-derived CDR1 and CDR2 are SGHRS and YFSETQ.

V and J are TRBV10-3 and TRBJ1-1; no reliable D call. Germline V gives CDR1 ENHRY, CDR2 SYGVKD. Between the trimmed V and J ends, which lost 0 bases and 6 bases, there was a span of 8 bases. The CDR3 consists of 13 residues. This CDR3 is CAISESPSSEAFF. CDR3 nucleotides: TGTGCCATCAGTGAGTCCCCTAGCTCTGAAGCTTTCTTT.

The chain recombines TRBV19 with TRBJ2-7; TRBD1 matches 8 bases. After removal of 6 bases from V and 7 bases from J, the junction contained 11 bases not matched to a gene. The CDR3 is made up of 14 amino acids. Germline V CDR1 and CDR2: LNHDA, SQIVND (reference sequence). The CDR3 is CASRVDREYGEQYF. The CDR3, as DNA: TGTGCCAGTAGGGTGGACAGGGAGTATGGAGAGCAGTACTTC.

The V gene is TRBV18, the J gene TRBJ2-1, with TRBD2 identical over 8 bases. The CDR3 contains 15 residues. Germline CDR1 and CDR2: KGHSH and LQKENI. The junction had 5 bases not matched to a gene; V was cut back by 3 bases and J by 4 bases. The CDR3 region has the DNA TGTGCCAGCTCACCGGCGGGAGGCTATTACAATGAGCAGTTCTTC. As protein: CASSPAGGYYNEQFF.

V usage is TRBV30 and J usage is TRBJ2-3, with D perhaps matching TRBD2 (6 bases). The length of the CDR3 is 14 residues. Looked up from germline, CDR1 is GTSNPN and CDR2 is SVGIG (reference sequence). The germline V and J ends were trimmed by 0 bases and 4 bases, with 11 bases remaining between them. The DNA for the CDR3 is TGTGCCTGGAGTGTAGGAGGGTCTTCAGATACGCAGTATTTT. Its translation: CAWSVGGSSDTQYF.

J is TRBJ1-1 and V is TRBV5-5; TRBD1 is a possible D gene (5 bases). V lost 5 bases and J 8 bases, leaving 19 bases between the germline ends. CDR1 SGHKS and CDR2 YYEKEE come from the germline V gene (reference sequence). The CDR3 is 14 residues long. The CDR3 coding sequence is TGTGCCAGCAGAGCTTGGATGGGAGGGGAAGAAGCTTTCTTT. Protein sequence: CASRAWMGGEEAFF. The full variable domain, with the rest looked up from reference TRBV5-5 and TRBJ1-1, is DAGVTQSPTHLIKTRGQQVTLRCSPISGHKSVSWYQQVLGQGPQFIFQYYEKEERGRGNFPDRFSARQFPNYSSELNVNALLLGDSALYLCASRAWMGGEEAFFGQGTRLTVV.

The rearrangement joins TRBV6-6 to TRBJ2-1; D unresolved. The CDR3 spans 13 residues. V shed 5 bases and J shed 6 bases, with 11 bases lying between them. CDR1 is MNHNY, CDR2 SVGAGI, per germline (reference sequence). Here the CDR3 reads CASSPTIGNEQFF. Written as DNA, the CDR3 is TGTGCCAGCAGTCCCACTATTGGCAATGAGCAGTTCTTC.

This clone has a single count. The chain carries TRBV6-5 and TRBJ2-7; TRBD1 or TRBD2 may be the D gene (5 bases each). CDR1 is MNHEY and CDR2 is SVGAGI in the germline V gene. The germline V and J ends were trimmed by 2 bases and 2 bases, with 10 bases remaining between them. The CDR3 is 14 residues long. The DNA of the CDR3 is TGTGCCAGCAGTTACGCAGGGAGTGCCTACGAGCAGTACTTC. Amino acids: CASSYAGSAYEQYF.

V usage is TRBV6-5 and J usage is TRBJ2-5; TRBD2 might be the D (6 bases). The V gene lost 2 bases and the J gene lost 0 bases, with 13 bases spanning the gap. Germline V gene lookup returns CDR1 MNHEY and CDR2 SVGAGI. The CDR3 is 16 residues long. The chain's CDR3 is CASSYASGRNQETQYF. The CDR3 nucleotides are TGTGCCAGCAGTTACGCCAGCGGGCGCAACCAAGAGACCCAGTACTTC.

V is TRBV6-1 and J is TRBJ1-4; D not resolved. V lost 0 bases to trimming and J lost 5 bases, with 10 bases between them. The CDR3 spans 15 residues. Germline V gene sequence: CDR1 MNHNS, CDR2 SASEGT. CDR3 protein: CASSEARALNEKLFF. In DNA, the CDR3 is TGTGCCAGCAGTGAAGCCCGGGCCTTAAATGAAAAACTGTTTTTT.

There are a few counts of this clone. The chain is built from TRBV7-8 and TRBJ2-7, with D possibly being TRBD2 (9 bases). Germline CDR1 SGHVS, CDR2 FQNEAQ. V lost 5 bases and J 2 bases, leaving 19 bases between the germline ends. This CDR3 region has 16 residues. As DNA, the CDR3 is TGTGCCAGCAGCCCCGGGCGGGGGGGACAGGCCTACGAGCAGTACTTC. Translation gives CASSPGRGGQAYEQYF.

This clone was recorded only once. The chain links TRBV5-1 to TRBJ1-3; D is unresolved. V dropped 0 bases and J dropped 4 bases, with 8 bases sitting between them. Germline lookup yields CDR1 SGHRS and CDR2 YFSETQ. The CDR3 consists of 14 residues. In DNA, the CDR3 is TGCGCCAGCAGCTTGGACAACCAAGGAAACACCATATATTTT. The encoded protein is CASSLDNQGNTIYF.

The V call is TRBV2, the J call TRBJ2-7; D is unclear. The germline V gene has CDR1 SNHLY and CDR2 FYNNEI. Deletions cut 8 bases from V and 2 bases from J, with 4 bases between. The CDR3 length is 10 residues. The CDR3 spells CASGTYEQYF. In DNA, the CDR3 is TGTGCCAGCGGGACCTACGAGCAGTACTTC.

CDR3 amino acids: CASSMGSRSTYEQYF. The CDR3 DNA sequence: TGTGCCAGTAGTATGGGGTCCAGGAGTACCTACGAGCAGTACTTC. The chain employs TRBV19 and TRBJ2-7; no definite D call. The CDR3 has 15 residues. Deletions cut 3 bases from V and 2 bases from J, with 14 bases between. Per germline, CDR1 LNHDA and CDR2 SQIVND (reference sequence). The variable domain in full, with the rest retrieved from reference TRBV19 and TRBJ2-7, is DGGITQSPKYLFRKEGQNVTLSCEQNLNHDAMYWYRQDPGQGLRLIYYSQIVNDFQKGDIAEGYSVSREKKESFPLTVTSAQKNPTAFYLCASSMGSRSTYEQYFGPGTRLTVT.